Sequencing of this T cell receptor beta chain was carried out in a study of cytomegalovirus exposure and HLA in healthy donors. Overall study findings and caveats: Upon later analysis, HLA-associated TCR beta chains proved more clonally expanded than other, equally common chains. In vitro confirmation showed a few CMV-associated chains to be CMV antigen specific. There were some public TCRs occurring in many donors, but most TCR sequences were rare. Excluded were some V segments that proved indistinguishable, including TRBV6-2 and TRBV6-3.

The PCR ran on 60 Vbeta and 13 Jbeta primers. TCRdb's copy holds only in-frame clones and misses some; the assay was immunoSEQ multiplex PCR. The sample shows 90,000 to 120,000 clones, 65% to 80% of them seen only once. Remarks on this clone: As yet, its antigen is unknown.

Germline CDR1 and CDR2: LGHNA and YNFKEQ. The CDR3 contains 16 residues. V lost 5 bases, J lost 4 bases, and 18 bases lay in between. The clonotype originates from a male donor in good health and CMV-seronegative. Input material: PBMCs. This chain connects TRBV4-2 to TRBJ1-5; D remains ambiguous. CDR3 DNA sequence: TGTGCCAGCAGCAGTTCGTCGGGGTCTGGGAATCAGCCCCAGCATTTT. Amino acid sequence: CASSSSSGSGNQPQHF.